This TCR beta chain was identified during a study of beta chain features in type 1 diabetes. Study-wide results and limits: Patients' naive, central memory and regulatory TCRB repertoires appeared more alike than those of healthy donors.

Germline-derived CDR1 and CDR2 are SGDLS and YYNGEE. V was clipped by 3 bases and J by 2 bases, with 16 bases between them. The CDR3 spans 16 residues. cDNA synthesis used the whole RNA isolate, giving expressed TCRB sequences. TCRdb's table, derived via immunoSEQ multiplex PCR, lists solely in-frame clones and lacks some. The sample carries under 550,000 clones, about an eighth recorded once. CD4+ cells of the naive, central memory, regulatory and stem cell-like memory types were sorted via CD45RO/CCR7/CD25/CD127/CD95/CD27. Details on this clone: Its matching antigen is unknown.

The TCR sequence derives from a woman under 30 in good health. The sample comprised naive CD4+ T cells from blood. J is TRBJ2-3 and V is TRBV9; D may be TRBD1 (5 bases). Here the CDR3 DNA reads TGTGCCAGCAGCGGGGGCCGAGGACATCTCACAGATACGCAGTATTTT. Translating it yields CASSGGRGHLTDTQYF.